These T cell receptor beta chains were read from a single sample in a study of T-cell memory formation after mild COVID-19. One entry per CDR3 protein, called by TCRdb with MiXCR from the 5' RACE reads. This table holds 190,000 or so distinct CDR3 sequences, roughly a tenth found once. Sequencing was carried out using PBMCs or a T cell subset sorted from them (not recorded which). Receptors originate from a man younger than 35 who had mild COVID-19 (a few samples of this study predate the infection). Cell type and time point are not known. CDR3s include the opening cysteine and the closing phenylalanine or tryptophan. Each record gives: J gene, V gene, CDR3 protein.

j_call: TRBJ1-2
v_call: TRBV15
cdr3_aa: CATSRDPSLGYGYTF

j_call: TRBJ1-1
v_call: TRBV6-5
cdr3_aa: CASVPEGGLTEAFF

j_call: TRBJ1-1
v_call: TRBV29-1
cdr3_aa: CSGTGGAGSTEAFF

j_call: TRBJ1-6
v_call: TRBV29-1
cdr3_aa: CSVEVAGGSPLHF

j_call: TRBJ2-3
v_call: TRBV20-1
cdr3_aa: CSASTGGGGGLSTDTQYF

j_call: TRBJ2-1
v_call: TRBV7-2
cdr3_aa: CASRGSTKQFF

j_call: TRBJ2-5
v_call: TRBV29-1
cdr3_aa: CSVARGFQETQYF

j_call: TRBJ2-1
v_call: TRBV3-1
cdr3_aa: CASSQELTGLADLLKSSYNEQFF

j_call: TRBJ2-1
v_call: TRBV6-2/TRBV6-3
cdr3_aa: CASSRLAGGPPYNEQFF

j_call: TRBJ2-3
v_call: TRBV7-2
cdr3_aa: CASSWWSSGGTDTQYF

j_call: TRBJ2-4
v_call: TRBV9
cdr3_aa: CASSVGGRMNIQYF

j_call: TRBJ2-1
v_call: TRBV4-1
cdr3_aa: CASSHHPRGAHNEQFF

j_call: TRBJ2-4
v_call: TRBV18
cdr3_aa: CASSWTELAKNIQYF

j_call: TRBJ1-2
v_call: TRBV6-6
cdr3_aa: CASSPGTASYGYTF

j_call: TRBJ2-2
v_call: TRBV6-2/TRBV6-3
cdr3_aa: CASSYRGRRRGELFF

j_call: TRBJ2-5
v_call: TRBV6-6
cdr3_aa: CASSQQEETQYF

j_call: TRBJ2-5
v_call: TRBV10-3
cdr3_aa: CAITGTPQETQYF

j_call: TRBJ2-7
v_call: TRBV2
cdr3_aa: CASSEGKQYF

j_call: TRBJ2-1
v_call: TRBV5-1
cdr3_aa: CASSLSSSYNEQFF

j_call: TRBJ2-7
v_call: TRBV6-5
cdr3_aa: CASSWAGRTYEQYF

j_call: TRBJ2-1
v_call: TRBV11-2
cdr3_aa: CASSLKGRVSADGSYNEQFF

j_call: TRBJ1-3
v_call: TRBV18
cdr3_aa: CASSPDQGNTIYF

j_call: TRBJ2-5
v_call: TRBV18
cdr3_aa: CASSPPLSGAAETQYF

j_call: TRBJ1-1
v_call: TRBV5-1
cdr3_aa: CASSLGDRPTTEAFF

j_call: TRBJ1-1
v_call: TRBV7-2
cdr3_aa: CASTIDRAPDEAFF

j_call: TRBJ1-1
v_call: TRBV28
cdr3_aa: CASSLPGIGTEAFF

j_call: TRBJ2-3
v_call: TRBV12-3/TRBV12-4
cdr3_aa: CASSIYTSTDTQYF

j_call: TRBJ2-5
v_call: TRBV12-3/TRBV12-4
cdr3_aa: CASTNQAGGSETQYF

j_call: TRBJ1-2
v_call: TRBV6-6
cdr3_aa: CASSYPTGNYGYTF

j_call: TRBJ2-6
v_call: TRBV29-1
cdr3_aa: CSVQLGGGANVLTF

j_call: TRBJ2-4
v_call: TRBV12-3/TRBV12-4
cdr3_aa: CASSERKDRKNIQYF

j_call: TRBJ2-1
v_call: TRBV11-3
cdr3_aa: CASSSRAAGEQFF

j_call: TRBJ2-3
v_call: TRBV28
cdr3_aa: CASSSWRDTQYF

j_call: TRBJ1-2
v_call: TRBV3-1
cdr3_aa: CASSQPLRGSSYGYTF

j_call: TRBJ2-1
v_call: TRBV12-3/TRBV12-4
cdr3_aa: CASSSLGENEQFF

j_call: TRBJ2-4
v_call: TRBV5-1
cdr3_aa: CASSLAGPENIQYF

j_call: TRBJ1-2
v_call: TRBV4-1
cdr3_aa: CASSRAQPDRYGYTF

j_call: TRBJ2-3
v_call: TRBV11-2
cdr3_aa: CASGYTDTQYF

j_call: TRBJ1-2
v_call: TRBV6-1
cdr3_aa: CASRPPPRGSYGYTF

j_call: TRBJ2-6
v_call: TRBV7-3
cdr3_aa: CASSPERGSGANVLTF

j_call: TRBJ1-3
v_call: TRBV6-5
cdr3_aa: CASSRYIGLWGNTIYF

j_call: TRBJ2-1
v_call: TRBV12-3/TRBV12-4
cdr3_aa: CASSLWDRGSHEQFF

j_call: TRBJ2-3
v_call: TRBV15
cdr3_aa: CATSRDRILTDTQYF

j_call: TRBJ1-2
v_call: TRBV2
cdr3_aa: CASRVRGQVYGYTF

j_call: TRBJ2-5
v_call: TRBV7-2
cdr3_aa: CASSGQPQETQYF

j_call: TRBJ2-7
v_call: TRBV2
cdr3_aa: CASSRDRETYEQYF

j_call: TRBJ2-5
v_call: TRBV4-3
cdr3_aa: CASSQDPASGGLQETQYF